The rows below give T cell receptor beta chains drawn from one sample of a study of blood T cell repertoires in COVID-19. Clones were read by immunoSEQ multiplex PCR, and TCRdb kept only the in-frame ones, dropping some. The data contain approximately 260,000 clones, 89% of them singletons. Sequenced input: peripheral blood. The source of these receptors is a woman aged 40 to 55 who had recovered from COVID-19. Both conserved end residues are part of each CDR3. The order of the fields is CDR3 DNA, CDR3 protein, J gene, CDR3 length, clone size, V gene, D gene. A D gene is named only where the DNA matches it firmly. The size entry is marked missing in some rows and otherwise reads once, few, many or a size class.

DNA: TGTGCCAGTAGTATTGAGCCCAGGCCGAACACTGAAGCTTTCTTT; CDR3: CASSIEPRPNTEAFF; J: TRBJ1-1; length: 15; size: .; V: TRBV19; D: .
DNA: TGCGCCAGCAGCCAAGCAGCGGGGCTGGGTTATGGCTACACCTTC; CDR3: CASSQAAGLGYGYTF; J: TRBJ1-2; length: 15; size: .; V: TRBV4-3; D: .
DNA: TGTGCCAGCAGTTACGGGGCAGGCGACGGGCCCCAGCATTTT; CDR3: CASSYGAGDGPQHF; J: TRBJ1-5; length: 14; size: .; V: TRBV6-2/TRBV6-3; D: .
DNA: TGTGCCATGGGAGCTGGGGAGACCCAGTACTTC; CDR3: CAMGAGETQYF; J: TRBJ2-5; length: 11; size: .; V: TRBV25-1; D: .
DNA: TGTGCCAGCAGCTTAGGGCGCTTTCTAGCGGGGGGTTTCGAGACCCAGTACTTC; CDR3: CASSLGRFLAGGFETQYF; J: TRBJ2-5; length: 18; size: .; V: TRBV7-2; D: TRBD2
DNA: TGTGCCAGCCGGGACAGGCTAGATCAGCCCCAGCATTTT; CDR3: CASRDRLDQPQHF; J: TRBJ1-5; length: 13; size: .; V: TRBV18; D: TRBD1
DNA: TGTGCCAGCAGTGATTCAGGGGAGGGTTCACCCCTCCACTTT; CDR3: CASSDSGEGSPLHF; J: TRBJ1-6; length: 14; size: .; V: TRBV2; D: .
DNA: TGTGCCAGCAGCCTAGGACTAGCGGGATATGAGCAGTTCTTC; CDR3: CASSLGLAGYEQFF; J: TRBJ2-1; length: 14; size: once; V: TRBV9; D: TRBD2
DNA: TGTGCCAGCAGCATCGGACAGGACGAAGCCTACGAGCAGTACTTC; CDR3: CASSIGQDEAYEQYF; J: TRBJ2-7; length: 15; size: .; V: TRBV28; D: TRBD1
DNA: TGTGCCAGCAGTGATCAGCGGGGCAATCAGCCCCAGCATTTT; CDR3: CASSDQRGNQPQHF; J: TRBJ1-5; length: 14; size: .; V: TRBV2; D: .
DNA: TGTGCCAGCAGCCCCGACAGGGGAAACTATGGCTACACCTTC; CDR3: CASSPDRGNYGYTF; J: TRBJ1-2; length: 14; size: once; V: TRBV5-4; D: TRBD1
DNA: TGTGCCACCAGCAGAAGCGGGACAGGGGGCAGATATTCACCCCTCCACTTT; CDR3: CATSRSGTGGRYSPLHF; J: TRBJ1-6; length: 17; size: .; V: TRBV15; D: TRBD1
DNA: TGTGCCATCAGTGAGATGGTGGCGGGAGAGACCCAGTACTTC; CDR3: CAISEMVAGETQYF; J: TRBJ2-5; length: 14; size: .; V: TRBV10-3; D: .
DNA: TGTGCCAGCAGCCCCGTACAGGGCGGGCGAAAACTGTTTTTT; CDR3: CASSPVQGGRKLFF; J: TRBJ1-4; length: 14; size: .; V: TRBV28; D: .
DNA: TGTGCCAGTAGAGACAGGGCAAAGTCTGGTTCACCCCTCCACTTT; CDR3: CASRDRAKSGSPLHF; J: TRBJ1-6; length: 15; size: .; V: TRBV19; D: TRBD1
DNA: TGTGCCAGCAGGGGACAATCCAGCAAAACTAATGAAAAACTGTTTTTT; CDR3: CASRGQSSKTNEKLFF; J: TRBJ1-4; length: 16; size: .; V: TRBV2; D: .
DNA: TGTGCCAGCAGCGTGAAGGGGACAGATACGCAGTATTTT; CDR3: CASSVKGTDTQYF; J: TRBJ2-3; length: 13; size: few; V: TRBV9; D: .
DNA: TGCGCCAGCAGCTTGCTGATAGCGGGGGGTGGAGATACGCAGTATTTT; CDR3: CASSLLIAGGGDTQYF; J: TRBJ2-3; length: 16; size: .; V: TRBV5-1; D: TRBD2
DNA: TGTGCCAGCAGTTTTAGCCCTAGCATGAACACTGAAGCTTTCTTT; CDR3: CASSFSPSMNTEAFF; J: TRBJ1-1; length: 15; size: once; V: TRBV28; D: .
DNA: TGTGCCAGTGCAAGGGGTGACAATTCACCCCTCCACTTT; CDR3: CASARGDNSPLHF; J: TRBJ1-6; length: 13; size: .; V: TRBV19; D: .
DNA: TGTGCCAGTAGTTCGGCGGGGCGCGAGACCCAGTACTTC; CDR3: CASSSAGRETQYF; J: TRBJ2-5; length: 13; size: once; V: TRBV19; D: .
DNA: TGTGCCAGCAGCCACCGGGACAGAGGTTCACCCCTCCACTTT; CDR3: CASSHRDRGSPLHF; J: TRBJ1-6; length: 14; size: .; V: TRBV16; D: TRBD1
DNA: TGTGCCAGCACCAAGGGGGCTTCTGGAAACACCATATATTTT; CDR3: CASTKGASGNTIYF; J: TRBJ1-3; length: 14; size: .; V: TRBV11-3; D: TRBD1
DNA: TGTGCCAGCAGTTTACCCCGACAGGGGGGCACTGAAGCTTTCTTT; CDR3: CASSLPRQGGTEAFF; J: TRBJ1-1; length: 15; size: .; V: TRBV28; D: TRBD1
DNA: TGTGCCAGTAGTATAGTTGGCGTAGCGGGAGGGCCACGGGCAGATACGCAGTATTTT; CDR3: CASSIVGVAGGPRADTQYF; J: TRBJ2-3; length: 19; size: once; V: TRBV19; D: TRBD2
DNA: TGTGCCAGCAGTTACGATGGGAGGGGGAATGAGCAGTTCTTC; CDR3: CASSYDGRGNEQFF; J: TRBJ2-1; length: 14; size: .; V: TRBV6-5; D: .